This is a list of T cell receptor beta chains from one sample in a study of shared T cell receptors in the human thymus. The table came from immunoSEQ multiplex PCR; TCRdb's copy has only in-frame clones and leaves some out. The data show roughly 710,000 clones, approximately 83% seen once. The same sample was also studied in work on human thymus T cells.

The sample comprised thymocytes. The receptors were gathered from a girl under three years old with a congenital heart defect. The CDR3 runs from the conserved cysteine through the conserved F or W. D genes are given only for firm matches. A clone size is listed for some rows: how often the clone was seen (once, few, many), or a class if it is expanded.

DNA: TGTGCCAGTAGTATGAGGACAGCCGACAGGACTGAAGCTTTCTTT; CDR3: CASSMRTADRTEAFF; size: NA; D: NA; V: TRBV19; J: TRBJ1-1
DNA: NA; CDR3: CASSLEREPDNEQFF; size: NA; D: NA; V: TRBV27; J: TRBJ2-1
DNA: TGTGCCAGCAGCGCAGGACAGGGCCATAATTCACCCCTCCACTTT; CDR3: CASSAGQGHNSPLHF; size: NA; D: TRBD1; V: TRBV9; J: TRBJ1-6
DNA: TGTGCCAGCAGCCTGGGACAGAAGAACACCGGGGAGCTGTTTTTT; CDR3: CASSLGQKNTGELFF; size: NA; D: TRBD1; V: TRBV7-7; J: TRBJ2-2
DNA: TGTGCCAGCTCACCCTCAGAAAAAACGACTATGATTAGATATGAGCAGTTCTTC; CDR3: CASSPSEKTTMIRYEQFF; size: NA; D: NA; V: TRBV18; J: TRBJ2-1
DNA: TGTGCCAGCAGCTCCCTAGCGACAGATGGCTACACCTTC; CDR3: CASSSLATDGYTF; size: few; D: NA; V: TRBV7-8; J: TRBJ1-2
DNA: TGTGCCACCAGCAGAGAACAAGGCCGGGGGAGGGACACTGAAGCTTTCTTT; CDR3: CATSREQGRGRDTEAFF; size: NA; D: NA; V: TRBV15; J: TRBJ1-1
DNA: TGTGCCAGCAGTTTGGTGGGAGGGGTGGAGGGTGAAAAACTGTTTTTT; CDR3: CASSLVGGVEGEKLFF; size: NA; D: NA; V: TRBV28; J: TRBJ1-4
DNA: TGTGCCAGTAGTCCATACCAGCCGACAGTCCTTACAATAAGGCTGAACACTGAAGCTTTCTTT; CDR3: CASSPYQPTVLTIRLNTEAFF; size: NA; D: NA; V: TRBV19; J: TRBJ1-1
DNA: TGTGCCAGCAGTGTGGTAACAGGGGGCACCGAGAACACTGAAGCTTTCTTT; CDR3: CASSVVTGGTENTEAFF; size: NA; D: TRBD1; V: TRBV6-1; J: TRBJ1-1
DNA: TGTACCAGCAGCCCGGACAGGGGAGGTAACTATGGCTACACCTTC; CDR3: CTSSPDRGGNYGYTF; size: NA; D: TRBD1; V: TRBV7-8; J: TRBJ1-2
DNA: TGTGCCAGCAGCTTCCAGGGTCAGCCCCAGCATTTT; CDR3: CASSFQGQPQHF; size: NA; D: NA; V: TRBV5-4; J: TRBJ1-5
DNA: TGCAGCGCCTCTAGGGGGACAGGGAATCAGCCCCAGCATTTT; CDR3: CSASRGTGNQPQHF; size: NA; D: TRBD1; V: TRBV29-1; J: TRBJ1-5
DNA: TGTGCCAGCAGTTACGAGCGGGGGGGCGTCGGGGAGCTGTTTTTT; CDR3: CASSYERGGVGELFF; size: NA; D: TRBD2; V: TRBV6-5; J: TRBJ2-2
DNA: TGTGCCAGCTCCGCTAGGGCCCTTAGCGCAGAGCATTTT; CDR3: CASSARALSAEHF; size: NA; D: NA; V: TRBV6-5; J: TRBJ1-5
DNA: TGTGCCAGCAGTCCAGGACAGGGTAACACTGAAGCTTTCTTT; CDR3: CASSPGQGNTEAFF; size: NA; D: TRBD1; V: TRBV7-2; J: TRBJ1-1
DNA: TGTGCCAGCAGCTTGGGACAGGGGAACCACGAGCAGTACTTC; CDR3: CASSLGQGNHEQYF; size: once; D: TRBD1; V: TRBV7-3; J: TRBJ2-7
DNA: TGTGCCAGCAGCTTCATACGGTCCCAGGGAGAGCAGTACTTC; CDR3: CASSFIRSQGEQYF; size: NA; D: NA; V: TRBV7-2; J: TRBJ2-7
DNA: TGTGCCATCAGACAGGGGTTAGGTGAAAAACTGTTTTTT; CDR3: CAIRQGLGEKLFF; size: NA; D: TRBD1; V: TRBV10-3; J: TRBJ1-4
DNA: TGTGCCAGCAGCTTAGTACAGAAGGAAGAGACCCAGTACTTC; CDR3: CASSLVQKEETQYF; size: NA; D: NA; V: TRBV7-6; J: TRBJ2-5
DNA: TGTGCCAGCTCACCACTTAAGAGTTGGGACAGCTCCTATAATTCACCCCTCCACTTT; CDR3: CASSPLKSWDSSYNSPLHF; size: NA; D: TRBD1; V: TRBV18; J: TRBJ1-6
DNA: TGTGCCAGCAGCCAAGCCCGGGGGACCACTAATGAAAAACTGTTTTTT; CDR3: CASSQARGTTNEKLFF; size: NA; D: NA; V: TRBV14; J: TRBJ1-4
DNA: TGTGCCAGTAGCCAGTGGGGCCGGGACAAACAAGGGCGGCCCCAGCATTTT; CDR3: CASSQWGRDKQGRPQHF; size: once; D: NA; V: TRBV19; J: TRBJ1-5
DNA: TGTGCCAGCTCAGAGGCAGGGAATAATGAAAAACTGTTTTTT; CDR3: CASSEAGNNEKLFF; size: NA; D: NA; V: TRBV18; J: TRBJ1-4
DNA: TGTGCCAGCAGCTCCCGGGTCGCAGGGCGGACCTACGAGCAGTACTTC; CDR3: CASSSRVAGRTYEQYF; size: NA; D: NA; V: TRBV7-9; J: TRBJ2-7
DNA: TGTGCCAGCACCGGGGGGGCAGGGGGCAATGAGCAGTTCTTC; CDR3: CASTGGAGGNEQFF; size: NA; D: NA; V: TRBV5-8; J: TRBJ2-1
DNA: TGTGCCAGCAGATCCTCCGACCCCCGGGACAGGGTATATGGTGAGCAGTTCTTC; CDR3: CASRSSDPRDRVYGEQFF; size: NA; D: TRBD1; V: TRBV27; J: TRBJ2-1
DNA: TGTGCCAGTAGTACCCGCGGGGGGCTCCCCTCCTACAATGAGCAGTTCTTC; CDR3: CASSTRGGLPSYNEQFF; size: NA; D: TRBD2; V: TRBV19; J: TRBJ2-1
DNA: TGCGCCAGCAGCCCTTCTCTCCTTGGACAGGTTATGAACACTGAAGCTTTCTTT; CDR3: CASSPSLLGQVMNTEAFF; size: NA; D: TRBD1; V: TRBV5-1; J: TRBJ1-1
DNA: TGTGCCAGCAGCTTAGGGTCCGGTCGAGAGACGGGGGGGCAAAGTGGAGATACGCAGTATTTT; CDR3: CASSLGSGRETGGQSGDTQYF; size: NA; D: TRBD2; V: TRBV7-6; J: TRBJ2-3
DNA: TGTGCCAGCAGCCATGAACTCTCCCGTGCGGTCTACGAGCAGTACTTC; CDR3: CASSHELSRAVYEQYF; size: NA; D: NA; V: TRBV28; J: TRBJ2-7
DNA: TGTGCCAGCAGTTTACGACAGACTAATGAAAAACTGTTTTTT; CDR3: CASSLRQTNEKLFF; size: NA; D: NA; V: TRBV28; J: TRBJ1-4
DNA: TGTGCCAGCAGTCTCAACGGATTAGCGGGGGGGCGCTATGGCAATGAGCAGTTCTTC; CDR3: CASSLNGLAGGRYGNEQFF; size: NA; D: TRBD2; V: TRBV28; J: TRBJ2-1
DNA: TGCGCCAGCAGTGGGACGGGACACGGAGAGCAGTACTTC; CDR3: CASSGTGHGEQYF; size: NA; D: NA; V: TRBV10-1; J: TRBJ2-7
DNA: TGTGCCAGCAGCCAAGGGACTAGCTCCTACAATGAGCAGTTCTTC; CDR3: CASSQGTSSYNEQFF; size: NA; D: TRBD2; V: TRBV4-2; J: TRBJ2-1
DNA: TGTGCCAGCAGCTTAAATTCCCCTGGACAGGCCGGATTTGAAGCTTTCTTT; CDR3: CASSLNSPGQAGFEAFF; size: NA; D: TRBD1; V: TRBV7-9; J: TRBJ1-1
DNA: TGTGCCAGCAGCTTAGACAGGGGTCTCGGAAACACCATATATTTT; CDR3: CASSLDRGLGNTIYF; size: NA; D: TRBD1; V: TRBV5-4; J: TRBJ1-3
DNA: TGTGCCAGCAGTTACTCGACAGCCTGGTTGGACGAGCAGTACTTC; CDR3: CASSYSTAWLDEQYF; size: NA; D: NA; V: TRBV6-5; J: TRBJ2-7
DNA: TGTGCCAGCAGTGAGGGCGGACTAGCGGGAGGGGAGACCCAGTACTTC; CDR3: CASSEGGLAGGETQYF; size: NA; D: TRBD2; V: TRBV2; J: TRBJ2-5
DNA: TGTGCCAGCAGTTACGCTCAGGGGCACGAGCAGTACTTC; CDR3: CASSYAQGHEQYF; size: NA; D: NA; V: TRBV6-6; J: TRBJ2-7
DNA: TGTGCCAGCAGCCAGAGACGACAGGGGCCGGACACCATATATTTT; CDR3: CASSQRRQGPDTIYF; size: NA; D: TRBD1; V: TRBV11-2; J: TRBJ1-3
DNA: TGTGCCAGCAGCTTCAAGGGGACAGGGAATAACACTGAAGCTTTCTTT; CDR3: CASSFKGTGNNTEAFF; size: NA; D: TRBD1; V: TRBV5-5; J: TRBJ1-1
DNA: TGTGCCAGCAGCCAATCGGGGGATCGCTCTGGAAACACCATATATTTT; CDR3: CASSQSGDRSGNTIYF; size: NA; D: NA; V: TRBV14; J: TRBJ1-3
DNA: TGTGCCAGCAGCTCAGGGTTGGGTTCACCCCTCCACTTT; CDR3: CASSSGLGSPLHF; size: NA; D: NA; V: TRBV9; J: TRBJ1-6